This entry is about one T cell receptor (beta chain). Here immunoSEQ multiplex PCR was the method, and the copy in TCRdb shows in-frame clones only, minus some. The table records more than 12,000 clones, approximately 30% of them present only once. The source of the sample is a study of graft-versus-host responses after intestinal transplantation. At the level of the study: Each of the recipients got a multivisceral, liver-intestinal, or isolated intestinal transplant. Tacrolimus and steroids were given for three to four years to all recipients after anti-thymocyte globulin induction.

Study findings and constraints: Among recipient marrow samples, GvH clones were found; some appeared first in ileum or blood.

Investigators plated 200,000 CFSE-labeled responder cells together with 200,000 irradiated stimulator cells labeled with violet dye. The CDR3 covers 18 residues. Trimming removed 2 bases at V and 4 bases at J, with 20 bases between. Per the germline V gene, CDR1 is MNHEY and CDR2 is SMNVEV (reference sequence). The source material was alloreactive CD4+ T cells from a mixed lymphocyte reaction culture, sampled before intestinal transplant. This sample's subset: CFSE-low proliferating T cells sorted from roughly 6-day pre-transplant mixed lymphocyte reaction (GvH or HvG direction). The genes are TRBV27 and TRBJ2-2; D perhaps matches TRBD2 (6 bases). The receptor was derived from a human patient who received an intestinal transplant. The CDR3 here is CASSLRRGAGTITGELFF. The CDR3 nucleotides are TGTGCCAGCAGTTTAAGGCGGGGTGCGGGAACCATCACCGGGGAGCTGTTTTTT.